This entry lists 18 T cell receptor beta chains sequenced from one sample in a study of blood T cell repertoires in COVID-19 (dated by TCRdb to the early 2020s). Libraries were built with the immunoSEQ multiplex PCR assay. TCRdb limited this immuneACCESS table to in-frame rearrangements with V and J called. A share of clones is missing; checked studies link under half to unresolved V genes, and the rest is unexplained. The sample profile shows roughly 95,000 clones; roughly 78% of them were found once. 5.5% to 7.5% of the sample belongs to the ten largest clones. Sequencing used peripheral blood. Receptors were obtained from a man over 45 with active or convalescent COVID-19.

This sequence joins TRBV7-8 and TRBJ2-3; D remains ambiguous. CDR3 length equals 15 residues. Trimming removed 1 base at V and 0 bases at J, with 8 bases between. Germline V CDR1 and CDR2: SGHVS, FQNEAQ. DNA for the CDR3: TGTGCCAGCAGCTTAGTTGGCGGTAGCACAGATACGCAGTATTTT. Protein sequence: CASSLVGGSTDTQYF.

This sequence joins TRBV28 and TRBJ2-2; D perhaps matches TRBD1 (6 bases). The CDR3 has 14 residues. Germline values: CDR1 MDHEN, CDR2 SYDVKM. V dropped 9 bases and J dropped 3 bases, with 14 bases sitting between them. In nucleotides, the CDR3 is TGTGCCAGAGGCAGGGGAATCGACACCGGGGAGCTGTTTTTT. This translates into CARGRGIDTGELFF.

The V and J genes are TRBV28 and TRBJ1-2; 8 bases align to TRBD1. The CDR3 length is 14 residues. The V gene's germline CDR1 is MDHEN and CDR2 SYDVKM. J was trimmed by 4 bases and V by 7 bases; bases with no gene match: 8. The CDR3: CASTTNQGAYGYTF. As DNA, the CDR3 is TGTGCCAGCACCACAAACCAGGGGGCCTATGGCTACACCTTC.

This chain uses TRBV18 with TRBJ1-4; a weak D match, TRBD1 (5 bases). CDR1 KGHSH and CDR2 LQKENI come from the germline V gene. Trimming cost V 2 bases and J 6 bases, with 16 bases left between them. CDR3 length equals 16 residues. CDR3 protein: CASSPSRQGGYEKLFF. CDR3 coding DNA: TGTGCCAGCTCACCATCCCGCCAGGGAGGGTATGAAAAACTGTTTTTT.

The chain recombines TRBV3-1 (or the pseudogene TRBV3-2) with TRBJ2-2; 10 nucleotides line up with TRBD1. The length of the CDR3 is 15 residues. J gave up 10 bases and V 0 bases, and 5 bases lay outside the gene matches. Germline-derived CDR1 and CDR2 are LGHDT and YNNKEL (reference sequence). CDR3 nucleotides: TGTGCCAGCAGCCAAGATGGGACAGGGGCAGTGGAGCTGTTTTTT. Residues: CASSQDGTGAVELFF.

The V call is TRBV9, the J call TRBJ1-6; perhaps TRBD1 as D (5 bases). V dropped 0 bases and J dropped 11 bases, with 15 bases sitting between them. Germline assignment: CDR1 SGDLS and CDR2 YYNGEE. The CDR3 spans 15 residues. This CDR3 reads CASSVVDQEGTPLHF. Here the CDR3 DNA reads TGTGCCAGCAGCGTAGTAGACCAGGAGGGGACACCCCTCCACTTT.

This chain uses TRBV2 with TRBJ2-5, with D tentatively TRBD2 (6 bases). The CDR3 has 13 residues. The germline V gene has CDR1 SNHLY and CDR2 FYNNEI. Trimming left V 4 bases short and J 3 bases short, with 9 bases between. CDR3 sequence reads: CASSGGGKETQYF. The CDR3 DNA is TGTGCCAGCAGTGGAGGAGGGAAAGAGACCCAGTACTTC.

The V gene is TRBV3-1 (or the pseudogene TRBV3-2), the J gene TRBJ2-2, with TRBD2 identical over 12 bases. This CDR3 is 18 amino acids long. Losses at the gene ends were 0 bases for V and 3 bases for J; bases not matched to a gene: 5. Germline CDR1 is LGHDT and CDR2 is YNNKEL (reference sequence). This chain's CDR3 is CASSQEASGGVYTGELFF. The CDR3 nucleotides are TGTGCCAGCAGCCAAGAGGCTAGCGGGGGGGTGTACACCGGGGAGCTGTTTTTT.

This chain uses TRBV5-1 with TRBJ2-5, with D tentatively TRBD1 (6 bases). Trimming shortened V by 0 bases and J by 5 bases, and 17 bases separated the two germline ends. Per germline, CDR1 SGHRS and CDR2 YFSETQ. This CDR3 has 16 amino acids. This chain's CDR3 is CASSLAGTLNRETQYF. The CDR3 nucleotides are TGCGCCAGCAGCTTGGCAGGGACACTGAATAGGGAGACCCAGTACTTC.

The CDR3 DNA reads TGTGCCAGTAGTACAGGCGTCTCTGGAAACACCATATATTTT. This translates into CASSTGVSGNTIYF. J is TRBJ1-3 and V is TRBV19; D ambiguous. The germline V gene has CDR1 LNHDA and CDR2 SQIVND (reference sequence). CDR3 length equals 14 residues. Trimming removed 4 bases from V and 0 bases from J, with 7 bases in between. The complete variable domain, with remaining parts taken from reference TRBV19 and TRBJ1-3, reads DGGITQSPKYLFRKEGQNVTLSCEQNLNHDAMYWYRQDPGQGLRLIYYSQIVNDFQKGDIAEGYSVSREKKESFPLTVTSAQKNPTAFYLCASSTGVSGNTIYFGEGSWLTVV.

This clone was observed a single time. The genes are TRBV12-3 or TRBV12-4 and TRBJ1-5; 9 positions match TRBD1. The CDR3 has 13 amino acids. V dropped 6 bases and J dropped 6; count of bases not matched to a gene: 3. The CDR3 DNA is TGTGCCAGCAGGGGGACAGGGATTCAGCCCCAGCATTTT. Residues: CASRGTGIQPQHF.

Only a few counts were recorded for this clone. The chain links TRBV10-3 to TRBJ1-1, with a weak D call TRBD1 (6 bases). CDR1 and CDR2 (germline): ENHRY, SYGVKD. The CDR3 is 14 amino acids. Trimming removed 6 bases from V and 4 bases from J, with 15 bases in between. The CDR3 bases are TGTGCCATCAGGATAAACAGGGACGCCACTGAAGCTTTCTTT. It yields the protein CAIRINRDATEAFF.

The genes are TRBV19 and TRBJ1-1; 8 bases are a match to TRBD1. The V gene end was trimmed by 6 bases and the J gene end by 0 bases; junction bases not matched to a gene: 3. The germline V gene has CDR1 LNHDA and CDR2 SQIVND (reference sequence). CDR3 length equals 14 residues. CDR3 protein: CASSPQGVNTEAFF. The CDR3 DNA is TGTGCCAGTAGCCCACAGGGGGTGAACACTGAAGCTTTCTTT.

The chain uses TRBV27 and TRBJ1-2; 11 nucleotides align to TRBD1. Germline CDR1 and CDR2: MNHEY and SMNVEV (reference sequence). V shed 4 bases and J 8 bases; nucleotides not matched to a gene: 12. The CDR3 runs 16 residues. The CDR3 loop reads CASSSLLDRGLRGYTF. In DNA form, the CDR3 reads TGTGCCAGCAGTTCTCTATTGGACAGGGGGCTAAGGGGCTACACCTTC.

The V gene is TRBV6-2 or TRBV6-3, the J gene TRBJ2-2; 11 bases agree with TRBD2. Germline values: CDR1 MNHEY, CDR2 SVGEGT. V trimming: 6 bases; J trimming: 1 base; junction bases outside the gene matches: 4. The CDR3 extends over 16 amino acids. The DNA for the CDR3 is TGTGCCAGCAGCTCGGGACTAGCGGAGAACACCGGGGAGCTGTTTTTT. As protein: CASSSGLAENTGELFF.

The V gene is TRBV6-5, the J gene TRBJ1-4; no clear D. This CDR3 is built from 14 residues. Trimming pared 5 bases from V and 7 bases from J, leaving 14 bases between. Germline CDR1 is MNHEY and CDR2 is SVGAGI. The CDR3 loop reads CASSLGLRGEKLFF. The CDR3 DNA follows: TGTGCCAGCAGTCTGGGTCTGAGAGGTGAAAAACTGTTTTTT.

This chain links TRBV12-3 or TRBV12-4 with TRBJ1-5; D remains unclear. CDR3 size: 13 residues. Trimming stripped 3 bases from V and 5 bases from J, with 8 bases between. CDR3 DNA: TGTGCCAGCAGTTTTCAGATTGATCAGCCCCAGCATTTT. Its protein is CASSFQIDQPQHF.

On this clone itself: The sample has other DNA sequences that encode this CDR3 too. The chain recombines TRBV6-5 with TRBJ1-5; the D is unclear. The germline V and J ends were trimmed by 0 bases and 1 base, with 4 bases remaining between them. CDR3 length: 14 amino acids. Germline-derived CDR1 and CDR2 are MNHEY and SVGAGI. The CDR3 loop is CASSYSESNQPQHF. In nucleotides, the CDR3 is TGTGCCAGCAGTTACTCGGAGAGCAATCAGCCCCAGCATTTT.